Shown below are 8 T cell receptor beta chains from a single sample sequenced in a study of shared clonotypes between healthy human individuals. Profiled with immunoSEQ multiplex PCR; TCRdb holds only in-frame clones, not every one. The data show 1,400,000 or so clones, approximately 98.5% seen once. Sequencing was performed on naive CD4+ T cells sorted from blood. Indicated subset: CD45RA+ positively selected. Every receptor here comes from a young man in good health.

The chain has TRBV11-2 and TRBJ2-1; no clear D. V shed 5 bases and J shed 3 bases, with 17 bases lying between them. The CDR3 consists of 16 residues. The V gene's germline CDR1 is SGHAT and CDR2 FQNNGV. The CDR3 DNA reads as TGTGCCAGCAGCCCCCCTCAGCAGGCAGGCTACAATGAGCAGTTCTTC. Translation gives CASSPPQQAGYNEQFF.

The genes are TRBV6-5 and TRBJ1-1, with a tentative D call TRBD1 (5 bases). There are 14 residues in the CDR3. CDR1 is MNHEY, CDR2 SVGAGI, per germline. V was trimmed by 1 base and J by 6 bases, leaving 12 bases between them. The CDR3 region has the DNA TGTGCCAGCAGTTACTACGGGGGTAACTCTGAAGCTTTCTTT. This sequence encodes CASSYYGGNSEAFF.

This chain's CDR3 is CASSILSANYGYTF. The CDR3 coding sequence is TGTGCCAGTAGTATCCTATCGGCTAACTATGGCTACACCTTC. The chain recombines TRBV19 with TRBJ1-2; D gene unclear. The germline CDR1 and CDR2 sequences are LNHDA and SQIVND (reference sequence). The CDR3 spans 14 residues. Trimming stripped 3 bases from V and 0 bases from J, with 8 bases between.

The chain uses TRBV28 and TRBJ1-5; a weak D match, TRBD1 (6 bases). CDR3 size: 13 residues. V was clipped by 6 bases and J by 1 base, with 7 bases between them. The V gene's germline CDR1 is MDHEN and CDR2 SYDVKM. DNA for the CDR3: TGTGCCAGCAGAACAGGGAGCAATCAGCCCCAGCATTTT. It translates to CASRTGSNQPQHF.

This rearrangement joins TRBV19 to TRBJ1-2; maybe TRBD1 (5 bases). The CDR3 is 15 residues long. Germline CDR1 LNHDA, CDR2 SQIVND (reference sequence). V gave up 2 bases and J gave up 0 bases, with 10 bases separating them. CDR3 sequence reads: CASSIKGPSNYGYTF. The CDR3 bases are TGTGCCAGTAGTATAAAGGGGCCATCTAACTATGGCTACACCTTC. Looking up the rest from reference TRBV19 and TRBJ1-2 gives the full variable domain: DGGITQSPKYLFRKEGQNVTLSCEQNLNHDAMYWYRQDPGQGLRLIYYSQIVNDFQKGDIAEGYSVSREKKESFPLTVTSAQKNPTAFYLCASSIKGPSNYGYTFGSGTRLTVV.

The chain couples TRBV11-1 to TRBJ2-5; D remains ambiguous. Germline-derived CDR1 and CDR2 are SGHAT and FQDESV (reference sequence). The CDR3 consists of 15 residues. The V end was cut by 5 bases, the J end by 5 bases, with 18 bases between. The DNA for the CDR3 is TGTGCCAGCAGCCATATCTCTAGAAGCGTGGAGACCCAGTACTTC. It encodes CASSHISRSVETQYF.

As concerns this clone: The sample carries other DNA sequences with the same CDR3. The chain links TRBV9 to TRBJ2-7; 9 bases are shared with TRBD1. V lost 0 bases, J lost 4 bases, and 2 bases stayed unmatched. The CDR3 length is 14 residues. Germline V gene lookup returns CDR1 SGDLS and CDR2 YYNGEE. This chain's CDR3 is CASSVGTGAYEQYF. The CDR3 DNA reads as TGTGCCAGCAGCGTAGGGACAGGGGCTTACGAGCAGTACTTC.

The gene calls are TRBV9 and TRBJ1-1; no definite D call. The CDR3 runs 16 residues. CDR1 is SGDLS, CDR2 YYNGEE, per germline. With 0 bases removed from V and 2 bases from J, the gap between germline ends came to 14 bases. The DNA of the CDR3 is TGTGCCAGCAGCGTAGACGAGCTACGAGACAACACTGAAGCTTTCTTT. This sequence encodes CASSVDELRDNTEAFF.